The present T cell receptor (beta chain) was sequenced within a study of cytomegalovirus exposure and HLA in healthy donors. This clone was recorded a few times. The CDR3 is 12 amino acids. Per the germline V gene, CDR1 is SEHNR and CDR2 is FQNEAQ (reference sequence). Between the trimmed V and J ends, which lost 5 bases and 5 bases, there was a span of 7 bases. PCR involved 60 Vbeta and 13 Jbeta primers. Sequenced by immunoSEQ multiplex PCR; TCRdb stores in-frame clones only, minus some. The sample contains fewer than 100,000 clones, about 80% of which appear only once. The clonotype originates from a woman between 55 and 75 years old in good health and CMV-seronegative. The chain recombines TRBV7-9 with TRBJ1-5; D uncertain. Material: PBMCs. The CDR3 loop is CASSLGDQPQHF. CDR3 nucleotides: TGTGCCAGCAGCCTGGGCGATCAGCCCCAGCATTTT.